This T cell receptor (beta chain) was retrieved from a study of post-analysis software for immune sequencing data. General observations from the study: When patients were compared with controls, about five TRBV segments were more frequent, TRBV5-6, TRBV5-1 and TRBV20-1 among them.

The CDR3 runs to 13 residues. The V gene's germline CDR1 is SGHAT and CDR2 FQNNGV. J gave up 6 bases and V 8 bases, and 7 bases lay outside the gene matches. This clonotype was seen many times. The antigen is unknown. Sequencing libraries made from TCR beta cDNA carried unique molecular identifiers. TCRdb redid the calling of the PCR reads with MiXCR, one entry per CDR3 protein. The sample yields roughly 800,000 distinct CDR3 sequences, about 32% seen once. This chain connects TRBV11-2 to TRBJ2-3, with 8 bases fitting TRBD2. This clonotype originated in a girl between 5 and 17 years old with multiple sclerosis. Material for sequencing was blood. CDR3 in amino acids: CASLRTSRDTQYF. The CDR3 coding sequence is TGTGCCAGCCTCCGGACTAGCCGGGATACGCAGTATTTT.